This T cell receptor beta chain came from a study of blood T cell repertoires in COVID-19 (dated by TCRdb to between 2020 and 2021). Study-wide context: Samples from collaborators originated in the United States, Italy and Spain and spanned both the acute and convalescent phases of COVID-19. Sample metadata almost always included a de-identified subject ID, COVID-19 status, age in years and sex. The prospective study material was composed of cDNA or gDNA derived from T cells, B-cell-depleted T cells, or PBMCs. Deeply sampled blood TCRbeta repertoires from subjects exposed to, actively infected with, or recovered from COVID-19 were included in the dataset. Samples were obtained from the ongoing ImmuneRACE study (first 160 participants) and from over 1,000 subjects provided by 6 global collaborators. A freely available public database, intended as a resource for researchers studying the immune response to SARS-CoV-2, is where the repertoires were released. HLA class I and class II types, where available, came from metadata supplied by the sample provider rather than from assay-based typing.

TCRbeta CDR3 regions were amplified from genomic DNA by means of the immunoSEQ Assay, a bias-controlled multiplex PCR. Concerning the study's data processing: The number of nucleated cells in each sample was estimated from the amplification of reference gene primers within the assay. To quantify the absolute abundance of each unique TCRbeta CDR3 rearrangement, sequence reads were collapsed and filtered. For each sample, productive Simpson clonality was calculated by taking the square root of Simpson's diversity index across productive rearrangements. The table was pulled from immuneACCESS by TCRdb, which kept in-frame rearrangements only. Such tables lose some clones; where checked, under half of the loss comes from unresolved V genes, and the rest has no known cause. For V, J and clone size, that table is used; D and trimming come from the DNA. This sample comprises under 120,000 clones, 80% to 90% of them detected only once. Roughly 32% of the sample rests with the top ten.

Each collaborating institution followed its own protocols to collect whole blood in K2EDTA tubes. For TCRbeta analysis, collaborators shipped samples as frozen whole blood, isolated PBMCs, or DNA extracted from either of those sample types. Of note for this clone: The antigen this receptor binds is unknown. No much larger clone exists at a distance of one base, and base qualities are not known.

The CDR3, from cysteine to phenylalanine, totals 17 residues. The read is trimmed to its CDR3 DNA, 51 bases read in frame from base 1. V is cut back by 1 base and J by 1 base, with 8 bases in the junction unmatched. Looking up the germline V gene yields CDR1 LGHNA and CDR2 YSLEER. The study at large found these results: The amount of clinical and demographic metadata varied by source and participant and was provided uncurated.

Sample: peripheral blood. The rearranged chain carries TRBV4-3 and TRBJ2-3, with 7 junctional bases fitting TRBD2. The sequence was collected from an elderly woman with acute or convalescent COVID-19. The DNA reads as follows: TGCGCCAGCAGCCAAGTCCGTCCCAGCGGGGGCACAGATACGCAGTATTTT. It specifies CASSQVRPSGGTDTQYF.